In this sample, the clone carrying this T cell receptor (beta chain) turned up many times. Its specificity is unknown. The data belong to a study of T cells in Graves' hyperthyroidism and ophthalmopathy. Study at large: It was at initial diagnosis, before any treatment, that peripheral blood was collected. Regarding the study as a whole: Ophthalmopathy, which appeared later, was predicted by the model a median roughly 6.5 months before onset.

The PBMCs studied were ones that came from 10 ml fresh peripheral blood. Regions amplified from RNA transcripts were the TCR beta CDR3 regions. In the first-round RT-PCR of the TCR CDR3, the HTBI primer set was used. TCRdb passed the multiplex PCR reads through MiXCR, listing each CDR3 protein once. This table has around 250,000 distinct CDR3 sequences, 13% to 15% appearing once. Unmatched junction bases numbered 7, after V lost 4 bases and J lost 6 bases. The CDR3 loop spans 14 amino acids. The germline gives CDR1 ENHRY, CDR2 SYGVKD. This receptor was obtained from a woman aged 40 to 50 with Graves' hyperthyroidism that later progressed to Graves' ophthalmopathy. The chain carries TRBV10-3 and TRBJ2-3; the match to TRBD2 covers 7 bases. Sequenced: blood. As DNA, the CDR3 is TGTGCCATCAGTGCCGGGAGGATGGGGGATACGCAGTATTTT. It translates to CAISAGRMGDTQYF.